Below, 30 T cell receptor beta chains from the same sample are listed, as sequenced in a study of blood T cell repertoires in COVID-19. Generated by immunoSEQ multiplex PCR, the TCRdb table keeps only in-frame clones and is missing some. In the table there are about 200,000 clones, roughly nine tenths of which are singletons. Sequencing used peripheral blood. The receptors were gathered from a woman between 65 and 79 years old with acute or convalescent COVID-19.

The chain uses TRBV10-3 and TRBJ1-4; 7 bases are shared with TRBD1. The CDR3 is made up of 16 amino acids. Germline loops: CDR1 ENHRY, CDR2 SYGVKD. V trimming: 0 bases; J trimming: 6 bases; junction bases outside the gene matches: 7. The CDR3 DNA is TGTGCCATCAGTGAGTCGAAAGGGGGCTCGGATGAAAAACTGTTTTTT. It codes for CAISESKGGSDEKLFF.

This clone was picked up one time. The rearrangement joins TRBV5-1 to TRBJ2-3; TRBD2 might be the D (6 bases). V lost 3 bases and J 2 bases, leaving 13 bases between the germline ends. The CDR3 spans 15 residues. The germline CDR1 and CDR2 sequences are SGHRS and YFSETQ. The CDR3 DNA reads as TGCGCCAGCAGCTCGGGGGTTCCTCTCACAGATACGCAGTATTTT. It specifies CASSSGVPLTDTQYF.

V is TRBV11-3 and J is TRBJ2-1; 8 nucleotides align to TRBD2. Germline CDR1 and CDR2: SGHNT and YENEEA. Losses at the gene ends were 4 bases for V and 9 bases for J; bases not matched to a gene: 11. The CDR3 spans 15 residues. CDR3 bases: TGTGCCAGCAGCTCGAAAGGTCCGGGGGGGATTGAGCAGTTCTTC. Translated: CASSSKGPGGIEQFF.

J is TRBJ2-5 and V is TRBV6-2 or TRBV6-3, with D possibly TRBD2 on 5 matching bases. V dropped 4 bases and J dropped 7 bases, with 16 bases sitting between them. The CDR3 has 14 amino acids. CDR1 and CDR2 from the germline V gene are MNHEY and SVGEGT. This CDR3 is CASSSLRGSWTQYF. The CDR3 nucleotides are TGTGCCAGCAGTTCACTTCGGGGTTCATGGACCCAGTACTTC.

Only a few counts were recorded for this clone. The chain couples TRBV15 to TRBJ2-5; D possibly corresponds to TRBD2 (6 bases). This CDR3 region has 12 residues. V lost 3 bases and J 5 bases, leaving 7 bases between the germline ends. Germline CDR1 is LNHNV and CDR2 is YYDKDF (reference sequence). The CDR3 nucleotides are TGTGCCACCAGCAGGGGACTTGAGACCCAGTACTTC. Its translation is CATSRGLETQYF.

CDR3 loop: CASSLGGFTNSPLHF. The CDR3 DNA sequence: TGTGCCAGCAGCTTAGGAGGGTTCACGAATTCACCCCTCCACTTT. The V call is TRBV7-8, the J call TRBJ1-6; D is ambiguous. Trimming left V 1 base short and J 7 bases short, with 11 bases between. The CDR3 runs to 15 residues. Germline V gene sequence: CDR1 SGHVS, CDR2 FQNEAQ.

This clone was counted a single time. This chain links TRBV29-1 with TRBJ2-7; no reliable D call. Deletions cut 2 bases from V and 5 bases from J, with 7 bases between. The CDR3 is made up of 11 amino acids. From germline, CDR1 is SQVTM and CDR2 ANQGSEA. In DNA, the CDR3 is TGCAGCGTTGAACTTCGAGACGAGCAGTACTTC. It encodes CSVELRDEQYF.

V and J are TRBV19 and TRBJ1-3; D unresolved. Trimming cost V 7 bases and J 5 bases, with 18 bases left between them. CDR3 length: 15 residues. From germline, CDR1 is LNHDA and CDR2 SQIVND (reference sequence). CDR3 nucleotide sequence: TGTGCCAGTACCTCGCCCGGGCGGGATAGAAACACCATATATTTT. Translating it yields CASTSPGRDRNTIYF.

The V gene is TRBV5-1, the J gene TRBJ1-1; weak D call: TRBD1 (6 bases). The CDR3 consists of 17 residues. Germline V gives CDR1 SGHRS, CDR2 YFSETQ. Trimming cost V 0 bases and J 6 bases, with 21 bases left between them. As DNA, the CDR3 is TGCGCCAGCAGCTTGGCCCGGGGGGCGACATGGAGCTCTGAAGCTTTCTTT. This gives the protein CASSLARGATWSSEAFF.

This chain connects TRBV9 to TRBJ2-2; possible D gene TRBD1, 5 bases. The ends were cut back, 0 bases at V and 5 bases at J, with 11 bases in the middle. The germline V gene encodes CDR1 SGDLS and CDR2 YYNGEE. This CDR3 comprises 15 residues. This CDR3 is CASSVAGKGTGELFF. The DNA for the CDR3 is TGTGCCAGCAGCGTAGCAGGGAAAGGGACCGGGGAGCTGTTTTTT.

In this sample, this clone turned up a few times. V usage is TRBV19 and J usage is TRBJ2-5, with a weak D call TRBD1 (6 bases). Per the germline V gene, CDR1 is LNHDA and CDR2 is SQIVND (reference sequence). The CDR3 has 12 amino acids. V was clipped by 11 bases and J by 1 base, with 11 bases between them. The CDR3 here is CAAGDLQETQYF. Written as DNA, the CDR3 is TGTGCCGCAGGGGACCTCCAAGAGACCCAGTACTTC.

This rearrangement joins TRBV27 to TRBJ1-2; D might be TRBD1 (5 bases). V shed 0 bases and J shed 8 bases, with 13 bases lying between them. This CDR3 has 14 amino acids. Germline loops: CDR1 MNHEY, CDR2 SMNVEV (reference sequence). CDR3 loop: CASSLSRGAGGYTF. Written as DNA, the CDR3 is TGTGCCAGCAGTTTATCGAGAGGGGCGGGGGGCTACACCTTC.

V usage is TRBV7-7 and J usage is TRBJ2-1, with 11 bases aligning to TRBD2. Trimming cost V 4 bases and J 4 bases; bases outside gene matches: 3. CDR1 is SSHAT, CDR2 FNYEAQ, per germline (reference sequence). The CDR3 has 15 amino acids. The DNA of the CDR3 is TGTGCCAGCAGCTCCGGGACTAGCGGATACAATGAGCAGTTCTTC. This translates into CASSSGTSGYNEQFF.

Details on this clone: A junction end diverges from the germline sequence, so it may reflect a read error. The chain is built from TRBV7-2 and TRBJ1-5; TRBD1 matches 7 bases. The CDR3 totals 17 residues. CDR1 and CDR2 (germline): SGHTA, FQGNSA. DNA of the CDR3: TGTGCCAGCAGCCTAGCCCCTACAGGGGTCGGCAATCAGCCCCAGCATTTT. Protein sequence: CASSLAPTGVGNQPQHF.

The chain links TRBV7-2 to TRBJ2-7; a weak D match, TRBD2 (5 bases). The CDR3 length is 14 residues. The germline V gene encodes CDR1 SGHTA and CDR2 FQGNSA. V was cut by 5 bases and J by 2 bases, with 13 bases left in between. CDR3 nucleotide sequence: TGTGCCAGCAGCAGACCTCCGGGGACCTACGAGCAGTACTTC. Translated, it gives CASSRPPGTYEQYF. Complete variable domain (other parts from reference TRBV7-2 and TRBJ2-7): GAGVSQSPSNKVTEKGKDVELRCDPISGHTALYWYRQSLGQGLEFLIYFQGNSAPDKSGLPSDRFSAERTGGSVSTLTIQRTQQEDSAVYLCASSRPPGTYEQYFGPGTRLTVT.

V usage is TRBV5-8 and J usage is TRBJ2-7; D perhaps matches TRBD2 (6 bases). CDR1 is SGHTS, CDR2 YDEGEE, per germline. The CDR3 loop spans 14 amino acids. V was trimmed by 4 bases and J by 6 bases, leaving 17 bases between them. CDR3 region: CASSVVSGFGEQYF. CDR3 in DNA: TGTGCCAGCAGCGTGGTGAGCGGGTTCGGCGAGCAGTACTTC.

The chain carries TRBV28 and TRBJ2-1, with 9 positions matching TRBD1. V lost 6 bases and J lost 9; bases outside the gene matches: 9. This CDR3 contains 14 residues. Germline CDR1 MDHEN, CDR2 SYDVKM. CDR3 loop: CASRGTGPTGEQFF. Here the CDR3 DNA reads TGTGCCAGCAGGGGGACAGGGCCAACCGGTGAGCAGTTCTTC.

In this sample, this clone turned up once. The chain recombines TRBV6-1 with TRBJ2-3, with D possibly being TRBD2 (7 bases). Germline V gene data show CDR1 as MNHNS and CDR2 as SASEGT. This CDR3 contains 14 residues. V was pared by 8 bases and J by 0 bases, with 12 bases between. The CDR3: CASRGAHSTDTQYF. As DNA, the CDR3 is TGTGCCAGCCGGGGGGCCCATAGCACAGATACGCAGTATTTT.

J is TRBJ2-3 and V is TRBV5-1, with TRBD2 identical over 11 bases. CDR1 is SGHRS, CDR2 YFSETQ, per germline. After removal of 4 bases from V and 2 bases from J, the junction contained 6 bases not matched to a gene. The CDR3 spans 16 residues. The CDR3 loop reads CASSVGTSGYTDTQYF. CDR3 DNA: TGCGCCAGCAGCGTCGGGACTAGCGGATACACAGATACGCAGTATTTT.

This chain uses TRBV2 with TRBJ1-5; D not resolved. Germline V gene data show CDR1 as SNHLY and CDR2 as FYNNEI. V lost 0 bases to trimming and J lost 5 bases, with 5 bases between them. The CDR3 extends over 13 amino acids. This chain's CDR3 is CASSEARYQPQHF. The DNA for the CDR3 is TGTGCCAGCAGTGAAGCCCGTTATCAGCCCCAGCATTTT.

The chain joins TRBV2 to TRBJ1-4; TRBD1 aligns across 10 bases. Germline loops: CDR1 SNHLY, CDR2 FYNNEI. V gave up 11 bases and J gave up 7 bases; unmatched junction bases: 4. The CDR3 is 12 amino acids. The CDR3 sequence is CAGGQGFEKLFF. CDR3 nucleotide sequence: TGTGCCGGGGGACAGGGGTTTGAAAAACTGTTTTTT.

The gene calls are TRBV7-8 and TRBJ2-4; 10 positions match TRBD1. Germline lookup yields CDR1 SGHVS and CDR2 FQNEAQ. This CDR3 contains 20 residues. With 1 base clipped from V and 0 bases from J, the junction kept 12 bases outside the gene matches. The CDR3 sequence is CASSLDYSGQGPLAKNIQYF. CDR3 DNA: TGTGCCAGCAGCTTAGATTACTCGGGACAGGGGCCCTTAGCCAAAAACATTCAGTACTTC.

The table lists this clone with a count of one. The chain has TRBV7-2 and TRBJ2-7; 11 positions agree with TRBD2. This CDR3 region has 14 residues. Trimming took 4 bases from V and 9 from J; bases not matched to a gene: 8. Germline CDR1 SGHTA, CDR2 FQGNSA. In DNA, the CDR3 is TGTGCCAGCAGCTACTTAGCGGGGGGGCATGGGCAGTACTTC. The encoded protein is CASSYLAGGHGQYF.

The V call is TRBV19, the J call TRBJ2-2; D is perhaps TRBD1 (6 bases). Trimming took off 5 bases at V and 7 bases at J, with 11 bases between the two ends. The germline V gene encodes CDR1 LNHDA and CDR2 SQIVND (reference sequence). The CDR3 contains 13 residues. Written as DNA, the CDR3 is TGTGCCAGTAGTTACAGGGTGGTCGGGGAGCTGTTTTTT. Its translation is CASSYRVVGELFF.

V gene TRBV21-1 combines with J gene TRBJ2-7; the table calls TRBD2, which could not be checked here. TRBV21-1 is tagged as a pseudogene. There are 16 residues in the CDR3. The CDR3 DNA reads TGTGCCAGCAGCATCACCCTAGGGAGGGTAAACTACGAGCAGTACTTC. It translates to CASSITLGRVNYEQYF.

This clone was detected once. The J gene is TRBJ2-3, the V gene TRBV29-1; D may be TRBD2 (6 bases). From germline, CDR1 is SQVTM and CDR2 ANQGSEA. Trimming took 4 bases from V and 2 from J, leaving 10 bases between them. The CDR3 loop spans 13 amino acids. CDR3 residues: CSVGERVTDTQYF. The DNA of the CDR3 is TGCAGCGTTGGGGAGCGGGTCACAGATACGCAGTATTTT.

The J gene is TRBJ1-4, the V gene TRBV9; D is perhaps TRBD1 (6 bases). CDR3 length equals 16 residues. Trimming removed 2 bases from V and 0 bases from J, with 11 bases in between. CDR1 SGDLS and CDR2 YYNGEE come from the germline V gene. Here the CDR3 DNA reads TGTGCCAGCAGCGTTGGGGGGGCTCCAACTAATGAAAAACTGTTTTTT. This translates into CASSVGGAPTNEKLFF.

The sample holds one count of this clone. CDR3 sequence: CATSDSSGGYEQYF. The CDR3 DNA sequence: TGTGCCACCAGTGATTCCTCAGGGGGCTACGAGCAGTACTTC. The J gene is TRBJ2-7, the V gene TRBV24-1, with 7 bases fitting TRBD1. Germline V gene sequence: CDR1 KGHDR, CDR2 SFDVKD. The CDR3 has 14 amino acids. The ends lost 2 bases at V and 3 bases at J; junction bases unmatched: 3.

The chain carries TRBV19 and TRBJ1-2; 7 bases map to TRBD1. The ends lost 7 bases at V and 6 bases at J; junction bases unmatched: 8. Germline V gene lookup returns CDR1 LNHDA and CDR2 SQIVND (reference sequence). This CDR3 is built from 13 residues. Here the CDR3 reads CASTQGFWNGYTF. The DNA of the CDR3 is TGTGCCAGTACACAGGGGTTCTGGAATGGCTACACCTTC.

The chain employs TRBV7-2 and TRBJ1-6, with 12 bases matching TRBD1. CDR1 is SGHTA, CDR2 FQGNSA, per germline. The V segment lost 5 bases and the J segment 5 bases; nucleotides outside the gene matches: 4. The CDR3 covers 16 residues. The CDR3 loop reads CASSRDRGRDNSPLHF. CDR3 DNA sequence: TGTGCCAGCAGCCGGGACAGGGGGCGAGATAATTCACCCCTCCACTTT.